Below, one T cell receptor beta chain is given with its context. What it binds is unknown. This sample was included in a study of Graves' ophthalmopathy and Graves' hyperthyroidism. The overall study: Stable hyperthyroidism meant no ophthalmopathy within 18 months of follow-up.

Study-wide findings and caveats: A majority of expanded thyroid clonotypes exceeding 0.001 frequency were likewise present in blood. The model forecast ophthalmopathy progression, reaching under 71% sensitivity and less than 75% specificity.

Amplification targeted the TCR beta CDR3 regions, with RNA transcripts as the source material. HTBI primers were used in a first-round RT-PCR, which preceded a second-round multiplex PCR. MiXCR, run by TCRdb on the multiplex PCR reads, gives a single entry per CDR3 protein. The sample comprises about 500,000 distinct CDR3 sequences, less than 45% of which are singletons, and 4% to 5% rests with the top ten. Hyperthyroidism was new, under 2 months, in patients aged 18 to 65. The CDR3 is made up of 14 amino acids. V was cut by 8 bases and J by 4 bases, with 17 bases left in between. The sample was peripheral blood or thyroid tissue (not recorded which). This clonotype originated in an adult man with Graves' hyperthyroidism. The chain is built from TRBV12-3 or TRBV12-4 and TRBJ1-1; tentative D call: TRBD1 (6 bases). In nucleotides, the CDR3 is TGTGCCAGCGCGGAGCAGGGGTCGGCCACTGAAGCTTTCTTT. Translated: CASAEQGSATEAFF.